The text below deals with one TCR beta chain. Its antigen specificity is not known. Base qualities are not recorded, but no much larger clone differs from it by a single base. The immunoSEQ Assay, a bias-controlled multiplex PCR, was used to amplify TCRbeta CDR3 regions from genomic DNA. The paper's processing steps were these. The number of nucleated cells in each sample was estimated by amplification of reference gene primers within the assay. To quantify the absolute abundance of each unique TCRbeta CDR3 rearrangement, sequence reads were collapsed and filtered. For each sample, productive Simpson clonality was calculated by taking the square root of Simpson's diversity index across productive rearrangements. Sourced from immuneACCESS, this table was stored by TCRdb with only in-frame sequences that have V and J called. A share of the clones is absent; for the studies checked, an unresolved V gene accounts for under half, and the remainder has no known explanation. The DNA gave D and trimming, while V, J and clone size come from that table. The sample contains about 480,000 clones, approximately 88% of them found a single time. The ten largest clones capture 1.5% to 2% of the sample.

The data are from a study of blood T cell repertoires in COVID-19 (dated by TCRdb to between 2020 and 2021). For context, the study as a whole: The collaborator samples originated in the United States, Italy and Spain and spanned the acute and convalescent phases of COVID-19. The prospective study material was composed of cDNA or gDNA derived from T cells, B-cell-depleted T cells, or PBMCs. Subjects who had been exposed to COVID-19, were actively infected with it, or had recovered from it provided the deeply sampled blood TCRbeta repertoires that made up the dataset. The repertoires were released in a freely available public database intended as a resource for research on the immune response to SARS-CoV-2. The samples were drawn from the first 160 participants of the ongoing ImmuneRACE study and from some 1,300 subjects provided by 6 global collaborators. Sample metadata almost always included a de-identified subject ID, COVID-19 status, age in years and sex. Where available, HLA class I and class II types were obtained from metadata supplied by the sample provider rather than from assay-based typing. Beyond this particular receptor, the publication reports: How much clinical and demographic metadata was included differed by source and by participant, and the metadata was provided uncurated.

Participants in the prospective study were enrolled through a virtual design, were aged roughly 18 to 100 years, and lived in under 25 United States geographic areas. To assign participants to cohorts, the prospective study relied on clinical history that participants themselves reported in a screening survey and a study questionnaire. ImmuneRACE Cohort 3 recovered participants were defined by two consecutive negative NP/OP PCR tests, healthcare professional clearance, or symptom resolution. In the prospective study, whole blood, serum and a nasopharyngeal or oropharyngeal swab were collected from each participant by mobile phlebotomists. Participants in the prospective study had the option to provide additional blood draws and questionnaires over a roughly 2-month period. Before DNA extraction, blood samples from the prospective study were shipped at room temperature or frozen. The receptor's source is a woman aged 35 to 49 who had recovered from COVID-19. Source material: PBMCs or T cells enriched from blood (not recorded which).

The CDR3 is CASRTSGVYYNEQFF. The nucleotide sequence reads TGTGCCAGCAGAACTAGCGGGGTCTACTACAATGAGCAGTTCTTC. The chain is made from TRBV7-2 and TRBJ2-1; 10 of the junction bases match TRBD2. The CDR3, cysteine through phenylalanine, is 15 amino acids long. Only CDR3 DNA remains: 45 bases, in frame from the first base. The germline V gene provides CDR1 SGHTA and CDR2 FQGNSA. The germline V and J ends show losses of 6 bases and 3 bases respectively, and no gene match explains 5 bases of the junction. Where the CDR3 stops, the reference TRBV7-2 and TRBJ2-1 genes take over; the full variable domain is GAGVSQSPSNKVTEKGKDVELRCDPISGHTALYWYRQSLGQGLEFLIYFQGNSAPDKSGLPSDRFSAERTGGSVSTLTIQRTQQEDSAVYLCASRTSGVYYNEQFFGPGTRLTVL.